This is a list of T cell receptor beta chains from one sample in a study of T cells after yellow fever vaccination. TCRdb re-called the 5' RACE reads with MiXCR, one entry per CDR3 protein. The data show about 300,000 distinct CDR3 sequences, 3.5% to 4.5% seen once. This material consisted of PBMCs, taken 5 days after the yellow fever booster vaccination. These TCRs come from a man aged 18 to 29 who received the YFV17D yellow fever vaccine. Both conserved end residues are part of each CDR3. The D gene is left open where the match is weak. For some rows the clone size is stated as once, few or many, or as a class when expanded; others skip it.

CASSFLQNEKLFF	TGTGCCAGCAGCTTTCTACAGAATGAAAAACTGTTTTTT	TRBV7-9	.	TRBJ1-4	.
CASSLGGTGGENIQYF	TGCGCCAGCAGCTTGGGAGGGACAGGGGGCGAAAACATTCAGTACTTC	TRBV5-1	.	TRBJ2-4	TRBD1
CASSLSRGPQHF	TGTGCCAGCAGCTTATCCAGGGGGCCCCAGCATTTT	TRBV7-2	.	TRBJ1-5	.
CASSLEPGHGGELFF	TGCGCCAGCAGCTTGGAGCCGGGGCATGGCGGGGAGCTGTTTTTT	TRBV5-1	few	TRBJ2-2	.
CASSPSGEYHYGYTF	TGTGCCAGTAGTCCATCAGGGGAGTACCACTATGGCTACACCTTC	TRBV19	few	TRBJ1-2	.
CATSRYASGGYNEQFF	TGTGCCACCAGCAGGTATGCTAGCGGGGGTTACAATGAGCAGTTCTTC	TRBV15	.	TRBJ2-1	TRBD2
CASSQGPGTGGPDTQYF	TGTGCCAGCAGCCAAGGGCCCGGGACAGGGGGTCCAGATACGCAGTATTTT	TRBV3-1	.	TRBJ2-3	TRBD1
CASSQPTGVAGELFF	TGTGCCAGCAGCCAGCCGACAGGGGTAGCCGGGGAGCTGTTTTTT	TRBV3-1	many	TRBJ2-2	TRBD1
CSGMTPGQDYEQYF	TGCAGCGGGATGACTCCGGGACAGGACTACGAGCAGTACTTC	TRBV29-1	few	TRBJ2-7	TRBD1
CASSLAWRSPEAFF	TGCGCCAGCAGCTTGGCCTGGCGTTCACCTGAAGCTTTCTTT	TRBV5-1	.	TRBJ1-1	.
CASSLLEGQPQHF	TGTGCCAGCAGTTTATTGGAGGGTCAGCCCCAGCATTTT	TRBV27	few	TRBJ1-5	.
CASSLMTATYEQYF	TGTGCCAGCAGCCTGATGACGGCCACCTACGAGCAGTACTTC	TRBV7-2	many	TRBJ2-7	.
CASSRQGEFAYGYTF	TGTGCCAGCAGTCGACAGGGGGAATTCGCCTATGGCTACACCTTC	TRBV27	few	TRBJ1-2	TRBD1
CASSYRVTAKETQYF	TGTGCCAGCAGTTACCGGGTGACTGCTAAAGAGACCCAGTACTTC	TRBV6-5	few	TRBJ2-5	.
CASSAQGNQPQHF	TGTGCCAGCAGTGCACAGGGGAATCAGCCCCAGCATTTT	TRBV12-3/TRBV12-4	many	TRBJ1-5	TRBD1
CSARDLQGSNEKLFF	TGCAGTGCTAGGGACCTCCAGGGATCTAATGAAAAACTGTTTTTT	TRBV20-1	few	TRBJ1-4	.
CASSYSSPRGGYNEQFF	TGTGCCAGCAGTTACTCGAGCCCCCGCGGGGGCTACAATGAGCAGTTCTTC	TRBV6-5	few	TRBJ2-1	TRBD2
CASSSRSGGNEQFF	TGTGCCAGCAGCTCCCGATCGGGGGGCAATGAGCAGTTCTTC	TRBV7-2	.	TRBJ2-1	TRBD2
CASSQDRAWGAEAFF	TGTGCCAGCAGCCAAGATAGAGCCTGGGGGGCCGAAGCTTTCTTT	TRBV3-1	.	TRBJ1-1	.
CSAPPQGLTETQYF	TGCAGTGCCCCTCCACAGGGGCTTACGGAGACCCAGTACTTC	TRBV20-1	.	TRBJ2-5	TRBD1
CSVGGGRMNTEAFF	TGCAGCGTTGGGGGGGGTAGGATGAACACTGAAGCTTTCTTT	TRBV29-1	many	TRBJ1-1	.
CASSWDRASYNEQFF	TGTGCCAGCAGCTGGGACAGAGCCTCCTACAATGAGCAGTTCTTC	TRBV5-5	few	TRBJ2-1	TRBD1
CASSPGLGGLVKETQYF	TGCGCCAGCAGCCCAGGACTAGGTGGTTTAGTTAAAGAGACCCAGTACTTC	TRBV5-1	.	TRBJ2-5	TRBD2
CASSLLGRPDTQYF	TGTGCCAGTAGTCTGCTGGGAAGGCCAGATACGCAGTATTTT	TRBV19	.	TRBJ2-3	.
CASSFEAWGYTF	TGTGCCAGCAGTTTTGAGGCATGGGGCTACACCTTC	TRBV12-3/TRBV12-4	few	TRBJ1-2	.